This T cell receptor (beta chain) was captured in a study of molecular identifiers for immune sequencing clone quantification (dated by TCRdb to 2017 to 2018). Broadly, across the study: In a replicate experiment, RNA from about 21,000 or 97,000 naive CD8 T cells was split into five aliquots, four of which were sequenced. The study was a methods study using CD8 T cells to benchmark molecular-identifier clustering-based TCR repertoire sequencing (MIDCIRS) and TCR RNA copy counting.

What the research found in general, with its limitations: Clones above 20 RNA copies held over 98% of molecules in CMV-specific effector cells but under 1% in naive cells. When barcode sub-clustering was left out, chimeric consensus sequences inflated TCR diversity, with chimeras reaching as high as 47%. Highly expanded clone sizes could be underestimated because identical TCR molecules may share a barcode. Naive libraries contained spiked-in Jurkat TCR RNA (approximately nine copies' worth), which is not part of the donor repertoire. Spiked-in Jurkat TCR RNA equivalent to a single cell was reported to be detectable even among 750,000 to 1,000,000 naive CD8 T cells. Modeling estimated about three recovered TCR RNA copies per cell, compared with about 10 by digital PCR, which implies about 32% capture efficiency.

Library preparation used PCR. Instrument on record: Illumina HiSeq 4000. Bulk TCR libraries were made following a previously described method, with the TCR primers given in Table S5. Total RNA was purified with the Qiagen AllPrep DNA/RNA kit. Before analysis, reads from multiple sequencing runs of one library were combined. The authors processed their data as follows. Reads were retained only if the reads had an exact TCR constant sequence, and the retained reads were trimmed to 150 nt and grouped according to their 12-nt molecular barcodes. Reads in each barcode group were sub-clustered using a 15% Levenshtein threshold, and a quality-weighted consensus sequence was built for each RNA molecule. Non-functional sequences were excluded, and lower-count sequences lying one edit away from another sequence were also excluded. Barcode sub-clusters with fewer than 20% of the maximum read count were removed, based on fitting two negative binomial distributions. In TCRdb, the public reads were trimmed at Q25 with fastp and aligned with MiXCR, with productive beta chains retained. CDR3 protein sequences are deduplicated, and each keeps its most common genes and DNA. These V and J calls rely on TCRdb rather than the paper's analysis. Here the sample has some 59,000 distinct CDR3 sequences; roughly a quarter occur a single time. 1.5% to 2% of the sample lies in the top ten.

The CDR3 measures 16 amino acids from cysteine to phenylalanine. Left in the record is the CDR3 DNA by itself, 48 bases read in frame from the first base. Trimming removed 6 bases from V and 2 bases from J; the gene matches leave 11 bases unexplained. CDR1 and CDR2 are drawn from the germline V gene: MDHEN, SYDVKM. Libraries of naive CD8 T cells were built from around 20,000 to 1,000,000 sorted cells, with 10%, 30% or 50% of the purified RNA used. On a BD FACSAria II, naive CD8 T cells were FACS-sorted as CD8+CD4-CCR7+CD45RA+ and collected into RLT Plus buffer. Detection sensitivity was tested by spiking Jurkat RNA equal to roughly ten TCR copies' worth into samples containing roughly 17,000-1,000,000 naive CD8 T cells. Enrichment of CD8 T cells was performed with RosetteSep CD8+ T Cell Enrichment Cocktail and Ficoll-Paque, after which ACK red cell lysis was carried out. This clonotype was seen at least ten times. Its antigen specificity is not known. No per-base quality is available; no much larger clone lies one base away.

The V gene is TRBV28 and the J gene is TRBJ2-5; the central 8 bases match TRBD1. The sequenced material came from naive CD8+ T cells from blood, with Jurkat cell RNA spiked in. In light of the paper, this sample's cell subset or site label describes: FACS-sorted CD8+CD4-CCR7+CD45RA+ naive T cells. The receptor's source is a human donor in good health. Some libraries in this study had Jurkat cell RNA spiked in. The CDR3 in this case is CASRILGTGLQETQYF. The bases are TGTGCCAGCAGAATCCTTGGGACAGGCCTTCAAGAGACCCAGTACTTC.